This is a list of T cell receptor beta chains from one sample in a study of T cells in Graves' hyperthyroidism and ophthalmopathy. Via MiXCR, TCRdb re-called the multiplex PCR reads, giving one row per CDR3 protein. In the table there are a few hundred thousand distinct CDR3 sequences, 15% to 18% of which are singletons. The sequenced sample consisted of blood. The receptors stem from a woman aged 18-30 years with Graves' hyperthyroidism. Both conserved end residues are part of each CDR3. D genes are given only for firm matches. Clone size is stated in some rows and not others, as once, few, many or a class when expanded.

TRBJ2-2,TRBV11-2,many,NA,CASSLRVLNTGELFF,TGTGCCAGCAGCTTACGCGTTCTGAACACCGGGGAGCTGTTTTTT
TRBJ2-7,TRBV30,many,NA,CAWSRDVSYEQYF,TGTGCCTGGAGTAGGGACGTCTCCTACGAGCAGTACTTC
TRBJ2-4,TRBV6-7,many,NA,CAGPRQGEDEWGGWGNIQYF,TGTGCCGGACCCCGGCAGGGGGAGGATGAGTGGGGCGGCTGGGGAAACATTCAGTACTTC
TRBJ1-6,TRBV4-1,NA,NA,CASSQDSGSYNSPLHF,TGCGCCAGCAGCCAAGATTCCGGCTCCTATAATTCACCCCTCCACTTT
TRBJ2-5,TRBV3-1,NA,NA,CASSHRSQETQYF,TGTGCCAGCAGCCACCGGAGCCAAGAGACCCAGTACTTC
TRBJ1-1,TRBV6-1,many,NA,CASSQRANTEAFF,TGTGCCAGCAGTCAGAGGGCCAACACTGAAGCTTTCTTT
TRBJ2-5,TRBV6-1,many,NA,CATGTPGTQDF,TGTGCCACCGGGACTCCAGGGACCCAGGACTTC
TRBJ1-1,TRBV11-3,many,NA,CASIGWNTEAFF,TGTGCCAGCATAGGGTGGAACACTGAAGCTTTCTTT
TRBJ1-6,TRBV5-1,NA,NA,CASSALRGGSPLHF,TGCGCCAGCAGCGCCCTAAGGGGCGGTTCACCCCTCCACTTT
TRBJ2-1,TRBV29-1,many,TRBD2,CSVEASGGAVDHNEQFF,TGCAGCGTTGAAGCGAGCGGGGGGGCCGTGGACCACAATGAGCAGTTCTTC
TRBJ2-7,TRBV20-1,many,NA,CSARGRGYEQYF,TGCAGTGCTAGAGGAAGGGGGTACGAGCAGTACTTC
TRBJ2-5,TRBV11-2,many,NA,CASSSSLIQYF,TGTGCCAGCAGCTCCAGCCTCATACAGTACTTC
TRBJ1-2,TRBV7-8,many,TRBD1,CASTTYEQGAYGYTF,TGTGCCAGCACCACTTATGAACAGGGGGCATATGGCTACACCTTC
TRBJ2-1,TRBV12-3/TRBV12-4,many,NA,CASSLRAGPGEQFF,TGTGCCAGCAGTCTCAGGGCGGGGCCTGGTGAGCAGTTCTTC
TRBJ2-5,TRBV20-1,NA,TRBD2,CSARTSSGGGGETQYF,TGCAGTGCTAGAACATCTAGCGGGGGGGGGGGGGAGACCCAGTACTTC
TRBJ2-3,TRBV6-1,NA,TRBD2,CASSRNPTSGGSLDTQYF,TGTGCCAGCAGCCGGAACCCCACTAGCGGGGGGTCGTTAGATACGCAGTATTTT
TRBJ1-2,TRBV20-1,many,NA,CSARDLFNSFYGYTF,TGCAGTGCTAGAGATCTATTTAACTCCTTCTATGGCTACACCTTC
TRBJ2-5,TRBV3-1,many,NA,CASSQAPLETQYF,TGTGCCAGCAGCCAAGCCCCTCTAGAGACCCAGTACTTC
TRBJ2-3,TRBV7-8,NA,TRBD2,CASTLRGASTDTQYF,TGTGCCAGCACCTTGCGGGGGGCCTCCACAGATACGCAGTATTTT
TRBJ2-5,TRBV24-1,NA,NA,CATSDPTPTGETQYF,TGTGCCACCAGTGATCCGACCCCGACCGGGGAGACCCAGTACTTC
TRBJ2-1,TRBV20-1,NA,TRBD2,CSARASGGVNYNEQFF,TGCAGTGCTAGAGCCTCCGGGGGGGTGAACTACAATGAGCAGTTCTTC
TRBJ1-1,TRBV6-6,many,NA,CASSYVRMNTEAFF,TGTGCCAGCAGTTACGTTCGGATGAACACTGAAGCTTTCTTT
TRBJ1-1,TRBV11-3,NA,NA,CASSLRGWTEAFF,TGTGCCAGCAGCTTACGGGGGTGGACTGAAGCTTTCTTT
TRBJ2-1,TRBV19,few,TRBD2,CASSILSREAAVNEQFF,TGTGCCAGTAGTATATTATCGCGGGAGGCAGCTGTAAATGAGCAGTTCTTC
TRBJ2-7,TRBV6-1,many,NA,CASSEAGNYEQYF,TGTGCCAGCAGTGAGGCAGGGAACTACGAGCAGTACTTC
TRBJ2-7,TRBV5-1,many,NA,CASTGFNRGAIYEQYF,TGCGCCAGCACCGGGTTCAATAGGGGGGCGATATACGAGCAGTACTTC
TRBJ1-4,TRBV9,few,TRBD1,CASSVEGQDEKLFF,TGTGCCAGCAGCGTAGAGGGACAGGATGAAAAACTGTTTTTT
TRBJ2-2,TRBV12-3/TRBV12-4,few,TRBD2,CASSSRTSGDTGELFF,TGTGCCAGCAGTTCCAGGACTAGCGGGGACACCGGGGAGCTGTTTTTT
TRBJ1-5,TRBV6-2/TRBV6-3,NA,NA,CASSWNRVDSDQPQHF,TGTGCCAGCAGTTGGAACAGGGTCGATAGCGATCAGCCCCAGCATTTT
TRBJ2-5,TRBV12-3/TRBV12-4,NA,TRBD2,CASSPEGLAGGGETQYF,TGTGCCAGCAGTCCTGAGGGACTAGCGGGAGGAGGAGAGACCCAGTACTTC
TRBJ2-2,TRBV7-6,few,TRBD1,CASSSTGAANTGELFF,TGTGCCAGCAGCTCAACAGGGGCGGCGAACACCGGGGAGCTGTTTTTT
TRBJ2-2,TRBV11-3,many,NA,CASSFRDFRGDTGELFF,TGTGCCAGCAGCTTCAGGGACTTCAGGGGGGACACCGGGGAGCTGTTTTTT
TRBJ2-2,TRBV5-1,NA,NA,CASTLSNSGRTGELFF,TGCGCCAGCACCCTCAGCAATAGCGGAAGGACCGGGGAGCTGTTTTTT
TRBJ1-2,TRBV20-1,NA,TRBD1,CSAIGTGAIGYTF,TGCAGTGCTATCGGGACAGGGGCCATTGGCTACACCTTC
TRBJ2-6,TRBV10-3,NA,TRBD2,CAISGGAGANVLTF,TGTGCCATCTCGGGGGGGGCTGGGGCCAACGTCCTGACTTTC
TRBJ2-7,TRBV2,few,TRBD1,CASSETGSEQYF,TGTGCCAGCAGTGAGACAGGGAGCGAGCAGTACTTC
TRBJ2-2,TRBV11-2,NA,NA,CASSLDPGRGTGELFF,TGTGCCAGCAGCTTAGATCCGGGGAGGGGGACCGGGGAGCTGTTTTTT
TRBJ1-5,TRBV2,many,NA,CASSRTGTLGPQHF,TGTGCCAGCAGTAGAACAGGGACCCTAGGGCCCCAGCATTTT
TRBJ2-1,TRBV7-2,NA,NA,CASSFTYRNNEQFF,TGTGCCAGCAGCTTTACCTACAGAAACAATGAGCAGTTCTTC
TRBJ2-7,TRBV6-1,many,TRBD2,CASSSGLADYEQYF,TGTGCCAGCAGTTCAGGACTAGCGGATTACGAGCAGTACTTC
TRBJ2-1,TRBV2,NA,NA,CASSALRSGTFYNEQFF,TGTGCCAGCAGTGCCCTACGCTCCGGGACTTTCTACAATGAGCAGTTCTTC
TRBJ1-2,TRBV12-3/TRBV12-4,NA,NA,CASSLIGFGYTF,TGTGCCAGCAGTTTAATTGGCTTTGGCTACACCTTC
TRBJ2-1,TRBV6-2/TRBV6-3,many,NA,CASSKIPGAPWDEQFF,TGTGCCAGCAGTAAAATCCCCGGGGCCCCTTGGGATGAGCAGTTCTTC
TRBJ2-2,TRBV15,many,TRBD2,CATSRGLGGGNTGELFF,TGTGCCACCAGCAGAGGCCTTGGCGGGGGGAACACCGGGGAGCTGTTTTTT
TRBJ2-7,TRBV20-1,many,NA,CSARDLGVWASYEQYF,TGCAGTGCTAGAGATTTGGGGGTCTGGGCCTCCTACGAGCAGTACTTC
TRBJ1-5,TRBV20-1,many,TRBD1,CSARSGQVNQPQHF,TGCAGTGCTCGCTCGGGACAGGTCAATCAGCCCCAGCATTTT
TRBJ1-2,TRBV18,many,TRBD1,CASSPEDRVSHGYTF,TGTGCCAGCTCACCCGAGGACAGGGTCTCACATGGCTACACCTTC
TRBJ2-2,TRBV7-7,few,TRBD2,CASSLLTLGLAQTGELFF,TGTGCTAGCAGCCTACTTACCTTGGGACTAGCGCAAACCGGGGAGCTGTTTTTT
TRBJ1-2,TRBV29-1,few,NA,CSVPSGGPGYTF,TGCAGCGTCCCAAGCGGGGGCCCAGGCTACACCTTC
TRBJ2-7,TRBV6-1,many,NA,CASSSTSKLSYEQYF,TGTGCCAGCAGCTCAACTAGCAAACTCTCCTACGAGCAGTACTTC
TRBJ1-5,TRBV5-4,many,NA,CASSHDGNQPQHF,TGTGCCAGCAGCCACGACGGCAATCAGCCCCAGCATTTT
TRBJ1-4,TRBV7-9,many,NA,CASSLRRAGEKLFF,TGTGCCAGCAGCTTAAGGAGGGCGGGGGAAAAACTGTTTTTT